Listed below are T cell receptor beta chains from one sample, sequenced in a study of blood T cell repertoires in COVID-19. Data came from immunoSEQ multiplex PCR; TCRdb stores just in-frame clones and leaves some out. The sample has 150,000 to 200,000 clones, 80% to 85% seen once. Sequencing was done on a sample of peripheral blood. Receptors were obtained from a woman aged 25 to 39 with acute or convalescent COVID-19. CDR3s include the opening cysteine and the closing phenylalanine or tryptophan. The D gene is left open where the match is weak. Clone sizes are given selectively: once, few, many, or a class where the clone is expanded.

>TRBJ1-4|TRBV4-2|TRBD1|-
CASSQAQGVNEKLFF
TGTGCCAGCAGCCAAGCACAGGGGGTCAATGAAAAACTGTTTTTT
>TRBJ2-1|TRBV4-1|TRBD2|few
CASSQGFAGGPYNEQFF
TGCGCCAGCAGCCAAGGGTTCGCGGGGGGCCCCTACAATGAGCAGTTCTTC
>TRBJ2-5|TRBV6-5|TRBD1|-
CASSTTGGKETQYF
TGTGCCAGCAGTACGACAGGGGGCAAAGAGACCCAGTACTTC
>TRBJ1-2|TRBV21-1|-|-
CASSKNPGGGRANYGYTF
TGTGCCAGCAGCAAAAACCCTGGCGGAGGGAGAGCTAACTATGGCTACACCTTC
>TRBJ1-2|TRBV28|TRBD1|-
CASSLPTGGSSYGYTF
TGTGCCAGCAGTTTGCCGACAGGGGGATCATCCTATGGCTACACCTTC
>TRBJ2-1|TRBV6-1|TRBD1|-
CASSDQGQGKYEQFF
TGTGCCAGCAGTGATCAAGGACAGGGAAAGTATGAGCAGTTCTTC
>TRBJ1-4|TRBV23-1|-|-
CASSQPGRGGANEKLFF
TGCGCCAGCAGTCAACCCGGGCGAGGGGGAGCTAATGAAAAACTGTTTTTT
>TRBJ1-6|TRBV4-2|TRBD1|-
CASSQDRRDRGNSPLHF
TGTGCCAGCAGCCAAGATCGCCGGGACAGGGGGAATTCACCCCTCCACTTT
>TRBJ1-4|TRBV7-8|TRBD1|-
CASSLLLQGGGEKLFF
TGTGCCAGCAGCTTACTGCTACAGGGGGGAGGTGAAAAACTGTTTTTT
>TRBJ1-2|TRBV5-8|-|-
CASSLSGFYGYTF
TGTGCCAGCAGCTTATCGGGGTTTTATGGCTACACCTTC
>TRBJ1-3|TRBV6-6|-|-
CASTPTGGSGNTIYF
TGTGCCAGCACCCCTACGGGGGGGTCCGGAAACACCATATATTTT
>TRBJ1-6|TRBV28|TRBD1|-
CASSGPRDRGLMGSPLHF
TGTGCCAGCAGTGGACCCCGGGACAGGGGGCTCATGGGTTCACCCCTCCACTTT
>TRBJ1-2|TRBV10-3|TRBD1|-
CAISEEEGQVYGYTF
TGTGCCATCAGTGAGGAAGAAGGACAGGTCTATGGCTACACCTTC
>TRBJ2-2|TRBV28|TRBD1|-
CASSLGGTGGTGELFF
TGTGCCAGCAGTTTAGGTGGGACAGGGGGCACCGGGGAGCTGTTTTTT
>TRBJ1-6|TRBV30|TRBD1|-
CAWSIPRGRGSPLHF
TGTGCCTGGAGTATACCCAGGGGGCGGGGTTCACCCCTCCACTTT